These 27 T cell receptor beta chains originate from one sample sequenced in a study of cytomegalovirus exposure and HLA in healthy donors. PCR employed 60 Vbeta and 13 Jbeta primers. Clones were sequenced by immunoSEQ multiplex PCR, and TCRdb holds only the in-frame ones, with some missing. The profile shows hundreds of thousands of clones, about 81% of them singletons. What was sequenced was PBMCs. The receptor source for this set is a man aged 40-49 years in good health and CMV-seropositive.

V gene TRBV5-6 combines with J gene TRBJ2-1, with TRBD2 matching 8 bases. Germline assignment: CDR1 SGHDT and CDR2 YYEEEE. The V and J ends lost 5 bases and 4 bases, in that order; junction bases with no gene match: 8. The CDR3 is 15 residues long. In nucleotides, the CDR3 is TGTGCCAGCAGTTTAGCGGGATCGTCATACAATGAGCAGTTCTTC. As protein: CASSLAGSSYNEQFF.

This chain links TRBV7-3 with TRBJ2-3; no clear D gene. Germline V gives CDR1 SGHTA, CDR2 FQGTGA. V lost 2 bases, J lost 2 bases, and 8 bases lay in between. This CDR3 spans 14 amino acids. CDR3 bases: TGTGCCAGCAGCTTAGACTCACACACAGATACGCAGTATTTT. Translating it yields CASSLDSHTDTQYF.

The CDR3 nucleotides read TGTGCCAGCAGCTTGGACAGCTACCAAGAGACCCAGTACTTC. Translation: CASSLDSYQETQYF. The chain links TRBV5-4 to TRBJ2-5; D remains unclear. Germline V CDR1 and CDR2: SGHNT, YYREEE (reference sequence). This CDR3 has 14 residues. Trimming shortened V by 0 bases and J by 0 bases, and 6 bases separated the two germline ends.

This clone showed up just once. The chain couples TRBV9 to TRBJ2-3; D is undetermined. Trimming cost V 7 bases and J 0 bases, with 12 bases left between them. The germline V gene encodes CDR1 SGDLS and CDR2 YYNGEE. This CDR3 has 14 amino acids. The CDR3 DNA reads TGTGCCAGCGCCGGTAGACTCAGCACAGATACGCAGTATTTT. The encoded protein is CASAGRLSTDTQYF.

This rearrangement joins TRBV7-2 to TRBJ1-5; the D gene is possibly TRBD1 (6 bases). Germline V lookup: CDR1 SGHTA, CDR2 FQGNSA. This CDR3 region has 16 residues. Trimming removed 4 bases at V and 2 bases at J, with 15 bases between. CDR3 loop: CASSSWGNRGNQPQHF. As DNA, the CDR3 is TGTGCCAGCAGCTCTTGGGGAAACAGGGGCAATCAGCCCCAGCATTTT.

This rearrangement joins TRBV9 to TRBJ1-1; 9 bases align to TRBD1. Trimming removed 4 bases from V and 0 bases from J; junction bases left unmatched: 4. The germline gives CDR1 SGDLS, CDR2 YYNGEE. CDR3 length: 15 residues. The chain's CDR3 is CASSPRDRVNTEAFF. The CDR3 nucleotides read TGTGCCAGCAGCCCCCGGGACAGGGTGAACACTGAAGCTTTCTTT. Supplemented by reference TRBV9 and TRBJ1-1, the full variable domain reads DSGVTQTPKHLITATGQRVTLRCSPRSGDLSVYWYQQSLDQGLQFLIQYYNGEERAKGNILERFSAQQFPDLHSELNLSSLELGDSALYFCASSPRDRVNTEAFFGQGTRLTVV.

J is TRBJ2-1 and V is TRBV30; 7 bases agree with TRBD1. J lost 6 bases, V lost 2 bases, and 10 bases had no gene match. Germline lookup yields CDR1 GTSNPN and CDR2 SVGIG (reference sequence). This CDR3 is 15 amino acids long. The CDR3 sequence: CAWSPPGQLGNEQFF. CDR3 nucleotide sequence: TGTGCCTGGAGTCCCCCGGGACAGTTAGGCAATGAGCAGTTCTTC.

As concerns this clone: Within the sample, other DNA sequences also encode this same CDR3. The CDR3 DNA sequence: TGCGCCAGCAGCTTAGGAGGGGCGAACACCGGGGAGCTGTTTTTT. Its protein is CASSLGGANTGELFF. V and J are TRBV5-1 and TRBJ2-2, with a tentative D call TRBD2 (6 bases). The CDR3 length is 15 residues. Germline lookup yields CDR1 SGHRS and CDR2 YFSETQ. Trimming removed 2 bases from V and 0 bases from J, with 8 bases in between. The full variable domain, in which reference TRBV5-1 and TRBJ2-2 provide the parts outside the CDR3, is KAGVTQTPRYLIKTRGQQVTLSCSPISGHRSVSWYQQTPGQGLQFLFEYFSETQRNKGNFPGRFSGRQFSNSRSEMNVSTLELGDSALYLCASSLGGANTGELFFGEGSRLTVL.

The chain has TRBV10-2 and TRBJ2-1, with 11 nucleotides matching TRBD2. This CDR3 comprises 15 residues. The J segment lost 8 bases and the V segment lost 4 bases, leaving 7 bases of the junction unmatched. Germline V lookup: CDR1 WSHSY, CDR2 SAAADI. The CDR3 here is CASSGSSGRFDEQFF. CDR3 nucleotides: TGCGCCAGCAGTGGGTCTAGCGGGAGGTTCGATGAGCAGTTCTTC.

V usage is TRBV19 and J usage is TRBJ2-4, with 9 bases identical to TRBD1. This CDR3 contains 14 residues. The J segment lost 8 bases and the V segment lost 8 bases, leaving 10 bases of the junction unmatched. Germline assignment: CDR1 LNHDA and CDR2 SQIVND (reference sequence). This CDR3 reads CASGGEDRGYIQYF. The CDR3 region has the DNA TGTGCCAGTGGGGGAGAGGACAGGGGATACATTCAGTACTTC.

The chain has TRBV7-9 and TRBJ1-1; D is perhaps TRBD1 (5 bases). Germline V gene sequence: CDR1 SEHNR, CDR2 FQNEAQ (reference sequence). Trimming stripped 5 bases from V and 0 bases from J, with 10 bases between. The CDR3 is 14 residues long. CDR3 protein: CASSPGQMNTEAFF. CDR3 bases: TGTGCCAGCAGCCCCGGACAAATGAACACTGAAGCTTTCTTT.

This chain uses TRBV7-9 with TRBJ2-3, with D unclear. From germline, CDR1 is SEHNR and CDR2 FQNEAQ (reference sequence). Trimming cost V 3 bases and J 4 bases, with 5 bases left between them. The CDR3 consists of 12 residues. The CDR3: CASSFLADTQYF. The CDR3 nucleotides are TGTGCCAGCAGCTTTCTCGCAGATACGCAGTATTTT.

The V call is TRBV5-1, the J call TRBJ1-4; weak D call: TRBD1 (6 bases). The V and J ends lost 2 bases and 3 bases respectively, with 14 bases between them. The CDR3 has 16 amino acids. Germline CDR1 is SGHRS and CDR2 is YFSETQ. The CDR3 here is CASSFTPGQPNEKLFF. The CDR3 DNA is TGCGCCAGCAGCTTCACCCCGGGACAACCTAATGAAAAACTGTTTTTT.

The chain couples TRBV7-3 to TRBJ2-1, with 10 bases that match TRBD2. V dropped 0 bases and J dropped 8; count of bases not matched to a gene: 4. The germline gives CDR1 SGHTA, CDR2 FQGTGA. The CDR3 runs to 15 residues. CDR3 amino acids: CASSLTPSGSDEQFF. The CDR3, as DNA: TGTGCCAGCAGCTTAACACCTAGCGGGAGCGATGAGCAGTTCTTC.

This rearrangement joins TRBV6-1 to TRBJ1-5, with D possibly being TRBD1 (6 bases). The CDR3 is made up of 15 amino acids. The germline V gene encodes CDR1 MNHNS and CDR2 SASEGT. V was clipped by 7 bases and J by 1 base, with 14 bases between them. This CDR3 is CASTSTGMSNQPQHF. DNA for the CDR3: TGTGCCAGCACTTCTACAGGGATGAGCAATCAGCCCCAGCATTTT.

The chain carries TRBV19 and TRBJ1-5, with D possibly TRBD1 on 5 matching bases. V was shortened by 1 base and J by 0 bases, with 10 bases between the two germline ends. Germline V CDR1 and CDR2: LNHDA, SQIVND (reference sequence). This CDR3 is 16 amino acids long. CDR3 residues: CASSIGGLYSNQPQHF. CDR3 coding DNA: TGTGCCAGTAGTATAGGGGGACTTTATAGCAATCAGCCCCAGCATTTT.

V usage is TRBV9 and J usage is TRBJ1-3, with 9 positions matching TRBD1. The CDR3 has 15 residues. Germline CDR1 and CDR2: SGDLS and YYNGEE. Trimming took 2 bases from V and 2 from J; bases not matched to a gene: 2. CDR3 nucleotides: TGTGCCAGCAGCGTGGGACAGGGACCTGGAAACACCATATATTTT. Translation: CASSVGQGPGNTIYF.

CDR3 DNA sequence: TGTGCCAGCAGCCACCCCGGGACAGATTCCTACGAGCAGTACTTC. Its translation is CASSHPGTDSYEQYF. The rearrangement links TRBV4-2 to TRBJ2-7, with 7 bases identical to TRBD1. The CDR3 has 15 residues. V shed 3 bases and J 1 base; nucleotides not matched to a gene: 6. From germline, CDR1 is LGHNA and CDR2 YNFKEQ.

This clone was recorded only once. The chain joins TRBV19 to TRBJ2-7; a weak D match, TRBD1 (5 bases). With 1 base removed from V and 3 bases from J, the gap between germline ends came to 7 bases. There are 13 residues in the CDR3. Germline V gene sequence: CDR1 LNHDA, CDR2 SQIVND (reference sequence). The CDR3: CASSIGRGYEQYV. The DNA for the CDR3 is TGTGCCAGTAGTATAGGTAGGGGCTACGAGCAGTACGTC.

This clone showed up just a few times. The J gene is TRBJ2-1, the V gene TRBV7-6; maybe TRBD1 (7 bases). Trimming took 1 base from V and 4 from J, leaving 14 bases between them. Germline values: CDR1 SGHVS, CDR2 FNYEAQ. The CDR3 loop spans 16 amino acids. CDR3 DNA: TGTGCCAGCAGCTTAGACCTGGCGGGACAGTACAATGAGCAGTTCTTC. The encoded protein is CASSLDLAGQYNEQFF.

Remarks on this clone: One end of the junction fails to match germline, which may point to a read error. The chain is built from TRBV7-9 and TRBJ1-2; 7 bases agree with TRBD1. This CDR3 comprises 15 residues. The germline gives CDR1 SEHNR, CDR2 FQNEAQ (reference sequence). The CDR3 nucleotides read TGTTCCAGCAGCTTAGGACAGGCCGATGTCTATGGCTACACCTTC. This gives the protein CSSSLGQADVYGYTF.

The rearrangement uses TRBV5-1 and TRBJ2-1; tentative D call: TRBD2 (6 bases). Trimming cost V 0 bases and J 0 bases, with 13 bases left between them. The V gene's germline CDR1 is SGHRS and CDR2 YFSETQ. This CDR3 comprises 17 residues. The CDR3 DNA is TGCGCCAGCAGCTTGGGTCTGGGACTGAGCTCCTACAATGAGCAGTTCTTC. It codes for CASSLGLGLSSYNEQFF.

The chain carries TRBV27 and TRBJ2-4, with 11 bases aligning to TRBD2. This CDR3 comprises 16 residues. Germline lookup yields CDR1 MNHEY and CDR2 SMNVEV (reference sequence). Trimming took 4 bases from V and 5 from J; bases not matched to a gene: 7. The DNA of the CDR3 is TGTGCCAGCAGTTCTGGACTAGCGGGTTTACAAAACATTCAGTACTTC. Translated, it gives CASSSGLAGLQNIQYF.

This clone was counted between two and nine times. The chain links TRBV6-5 to TRBJ1-1; D possibly corresponds to TRBD1 (6 bases). V was shortened by 4 bases and J by 1 base, with 10 bases between the two germline ends. Per the germline V gene, CDR1 is MNHEY and CDR2 is SVGAGI. The CDR3 is 14 amino acids. The CDR3 DNA follows: TGTGCCAGCAGTTCCATGACAGGGAACACTGAAGCTTTCTTT. Translation: CASSSMTGNTEAFF.

Remarks on this clone: A read error may account for a junction end that differs from germline. Other DNA sequences from this sample encode an identical CDR3 as well. This chain uses TRBV5-1 with TRBJ2-3; D call uncertain. Germline-derived CDR1 and CDR2 are SGHRS and YFSETQ. The CDR3 is 12 amino acids. CDR3 nucleotides: TGCGCCAGCAGATTTAGCAGCGATACGCAATATTTT. Its translation: CASRFSSDTQYF. Full variable domain (missing parts from reference TRBV5-1 and TRBJ2-3): KAGVTQTPRYLIKTRGQQVTLSCSPISGHRSVSWYQQTPGQGLQFLFEYFSETQRNKGNFPGRFSGRQFSNSRSEMNVSTLELGDSALYLCASRFSSDTQYFGPGTRLTVL.

In its sample, this clone was seen a few times. V is TRBV5-4 and J is TRBJ1-5, with D possibly being TRBD1 (6 bases). This CDR3 is 14 amino acids long. V was trimmed by 2 bases and J by 1 base, leaving 7 bases between them. Germline lookup yields CDR1 SGHNT and CDR2 YYREEE (reference sequence). CDR3 sequence reads: CASSLQGSNQPQHF. The DNA for the CDR3 is TGTGCCAGCAGCTTACAGGGAAGCAATCAGCCCCAGCATTTT.

The chain carries TRBV5-1 and TRBJ1-2; D remains unclear. Trimming pared 0 bases from V and 5 bases from J, leaving 14 bases between. Germline CDR1 SGHRS, CDR2 YFSETQ. This CDR3 region has 15 residues. The DNA for the CDR3 is TGCGCCAGCAGCTTGGCCGGGGTGGCCTCGTATGGCTACACCTTC. It specifies CASSLAGVASYGYTF.